Shown below are 19 T cell receptor beta chains from a single sample sequenced in a study of PD-L1 blockade in urothelial cancer (dated by TCRdb to about 2017). The intended sense of this specimen's time point label: pretreatment peripheral blood. The library was built by means of the immunoSEQ multiplex PCR assay. TCRdb stores this immuneACCESS table with in-frame sequences only. Part of the clones is absent; in the studies checked, under half of the shortfall reflects unresolved V genes, and no reason is known for the rest. Across this sample there are under 95,000 clones, with about 84% seen only once. Of the sample, approximately 15% is held by the ten largest clones. The sample in question was PBMCs, obtained around atezolizumab (anti-PD-L1) treatment. Receptors originate from a man between 60 and 75 years old with urothelial cancer.

This clone has at least ten counts. This sequence joins TRBV28 and TRBJ1-2; TRBD1 agrees at 9 bases. There are 13 residues in the CDR3. V was clipped by 6 bases and J by 6 bases; unmatched bases: 5. Germline values: CDR1 MDHEN, CDR2 SYDVKM. CDR3 nucleotides: TGTGCCAGCAGGAGGGACAGGGAGAATGGCTACACCTTC. It is translated as CASRRDRENGYTF.

The chain has TRBV6-1 and TRBJ1-4; 8 bases align to TRBD1. Trimming removed 5 bases from V and 7 bases from J; junction bases left unmatched: 6. This CDR3 has 14 residues. In germline, CDR1 is MNHNS, CDR2 SASEGT. The DNA for the CDR3 is TGTGCCAGCAGTTTGGACAGGGATAGTGAAAAACTGTTTTTT. This encodes CASSLDRDSEKLFF.

The V gene is TRBV7-8, the J gene TRBJ1-5; tentative D call: TRBD1 (5 bases). This CDR3 spans 15 amino acids. Deletions cut 5 bases from V and 7 bases from J, with 18 bases between. CDR1 is SGHVS and CDR2 is FQNEAQ in the germline V gene. The CDR3 DNA sequence: TGTGCCAGCAGCCCTAGGCGGGGGAAAGGACAGCCCCAGCATTTT. Its protein is CASSPRRGKGQPQHF. Supplemented by reference TRBV7-8 and TRBJ1-5, the full variable domain reads GAGVSQSPRYKVAKRGQDVALRCDPISGHVSLFWYQQALGQGPEFLTYFQNEAQLDKSGLPSDRFFAERPEGSVSTLKIQRTQQEDSAVYLCASSPRRGKGQPQHFGDGTRLSIL.

The V call is TRBV5-1, the J call TRBJ1-1, with no clear D. Trimming stripped 0 bases from V and 2 bases from J, with 2 bases between. The CDR3 has 12 residues. CDR1 is SGHRS, CDR2 YFSETQ, per germline. CDR3 DNA: TGCGCCAGCAGCTTGGCTAACACTGAAGCTTTCTTT. Translated: CASSLANTEAFF.

The chain joins TRBV11-2 to TRBJ1-1; D perhaps matches TRBD1 (5 bases). The germline CDR1 and CDR2 sequences are SGHAT and FQNNGV. The CDR3 is 13 amino acids. V lost 0 bases, J lost 10 bases, and 12 bases lay in between. The CDR3 protein is CASSLERGLGAFF. CDR3 nucleotides: TGTGCCAGCAGCTTAGAACGGGGACTGGGAGCTTTCTTT.

The gene calls are TRBV5-6 and TRBJ2-7; D not certain. The CDR3 is 13 residues long. In germline, CDR1 is SGHDT, CDR2 YYEEEE. Trimming took 0 bases from V and 2 from J, leaving 6 bases between them. CDR3: CASSLDRAYEQYF. The CDR3 nucleotides read TGTGCCAGCAGCTTGGACAGAGCCTACGAGCAGTACTTC.

The rearrangement links TRBV30 to TRBJ2-5; D ambiguous. Germline V gene sequence: CDR1 GTSNPN, CDR2 SVGIG (reference sequence). The CDR3 sequence is 11 residues long. Deletions cut 0 bases from V and 6 bases from J, with 5 bases between. CDR3 sequence: CAWSVQKTQYF. Written as DNA, the CDR3 is TGTGCCTGGAGTGTACAGAAGACCCAGTACTTC.

The rearrangement links TRBV7-9 to TRBJ1-2; D remains unclear. CDR3 length: 12 residues. Deletions cut 5 bases from V and 7 bases from J, with 11 bases between. The germline gives CDR1 SEHNR, CDR2 FQNEAQ (reference sequence). CDR3 nucleotides: TGTGCCAGCAGCGGTCGTCTACCTGGCTACACCTTC. It specifies CASSGRLPGYTF.

This clone appeared a single time. This chain joins TRBV4-1 and TRBJ2-7; the D gene is possibly TRBD1 (6 bases). This CDR3 is built from 16 residues. Germline CDR1 MGHRA, CDR2 YSYEKL. Trimming removed 3 bases at V and 0 bases at J, with 15 bases between. As DNA, the CDR3 is TGCGCCAGCAGCCAGTTGACAGGTTCTAGCTCCTACGAGCAGTACTTC. It yields the protein CASSQLTGSSSYEQYF.

The chain has TRBV10-2 and TRBJ2-1, with D unclear. Germline lookup yields CDR1 WSHSY and CDR2 SAAADI. CDR3 length equals 13 residues. The ends were cut back, 6 bases at V and 7 bases at J, with 13 bases in the middle. The CDR3 bases are TGCGCCAGCAGACGCAGAAGAGGTAATGAGCAGTTCTTC. Translating it yields CASRRRRGNEQFF.

This clone was seen a handful of times. The rearrangement uses TRBV7-8 and TRBJ2-7; TRBD1 is a possible D gene (5 bases). The CDR3 has 13 residues. Looked up from germline, CDR1 is SGHVS and CDR2 is FQNEAQ. V was pared by 1 base and J by 3 bases, with 7 bases between. This chain's CDR3 is CASSLDQGYEQYF. The CDR3, as DNA: TGTGCCAGCAGCTTAGACCAGGGCTACGAGCAGTACTTC. Combining the CDR3 with reference TRBV7-8 and TRBJ2-7 gives the whole variable domain GAGVSQSPRYKVAKRGQDVALRCDPISGHVSLFWYQQALGQGPEFLTYFQNEAQLDKSGLPSDRFFAERPEGSVSTLKIQRTQQEDSAVYLCASSLDQGYEQYFGPGTRLTVT.

V gene TRBV10-1 combines with J gene TRBJ2-1; TRBD2 agrees at 12 bases. With 0 bases clipped from V and 7 bases from J, the junction kept 4 bases outside the gene matches. CDR3 length equals 16 residues. The germline CDR1 and CDR2 sequences are WNHNN and SYGVQD (reference sequence). The CDR3 here is CASSESTSGSINEQFF. CDR3 nucleotide sequence: TGCGCCAGCAGTGAGTCGACTAGCGGGAGCATAAATGAGCAGTTCTTC.

J is TRBJ2-7 and V is TRBV30; no clear D gene. The CDR3 length is 15 residues. Germline V gives CDR1 GTSNPN, CDR2 SVGIG (reference sequence). Trimming shortened V by 3 bases and J by 2 bases, and 17 bases separated the two germline ends. This chain's CDR3 is CAWSPPEYFAYEQYF. The CDR3 DNA reads as TGTGCCTGGAGCCCCCCGGAGTATTTCGCCTACGAGCAGTACTTC.

The genes are TRBV9 and TRBJ2-3, with 7 nucleotides matching TRBD2. Germline values: CDR1 SGDLS, CDR2 YYNGEE. This CDR3 contains 15 residues. With 3 bases clipped from V and 4 bases from J, the junction kept 8 bases outside the gene matches. CDR3 sequence: CASSAGLLGPDTQYF. The DNA of the CDR3 is TGTGCCAGCAGCGCGGGACTACTAGGGCCAGATACGCAGTATTTT.

V gene TRBV15 combines with J gene TRBJ2-4, with D maybe TRBD2 (6 bases). This CDR3 comprises 15 residues. Germline CDR1 LNHNV, CDR2 YYDKDF (reference sequence). Deletions cut 2 bases from V and 5 bases from J, with 13 bases between. The CDR3, as DNA: TGTGCCACCAGCAGATCATGGGGGGTAGAAAACATTCAGTACTTC. Translating gives CATSRSWGVENIQYF.

The chain employs TRBV19 and TRBJ1-2, with D possibly matching TRBD1 (5 bases). The germline V and J ends were trimmed by 3 bases and 4 bases, with 9 bases remaining between them. Germline lookup yields CDR1 LNHDA and CDR2 SQIVND (reference sequence). The CDR3 sequence is 13 residues long. The CDR3: CASSMGLPYGYTF. DNA for the CDR3: TGTGCCAGTAGTATGGGACTGCCCTATGGCTACACCTTC.

The chain recombines TRBV5-1 with TRBJ1-1; 10 nucleotides match TRBD1. The CDR3 runs to 15 residues. The germline CDR1 and CDR2 sequences are SGHRS and YFSETQ. The J segment lost 1 base and the V segment lost 4 bases, leaving 4 bases of the junction unmatched. The CDR3 is CASSPDRGANTEAFF. Written as DNA, the CDR3 is TGCGCCAGCAGCCCGGACAGGGGGGCGAACACTGAAGCTTTCTTT. Together with reference TRBV5-1 and TRBJ1-1, the CDR3 gives the full variable domain: KAGVTQTPRYLIKTRGQQVTLSCSPISGHRSVSWYQQTPGQGLQFLFEYFSETQRNKGNFPGRFSGRQFSNSRSEMNVSTLELGDSALYLCASSPDRGANTEAFFGQGTRLTVV.

The chain links TRBV30 to TRBJ2-7; perhaps TRBD2 as D (6 bases). Trimming pared 0 bases from V and 1 base from J, leaving 7 bases between. CDR3 length: 13 amino acids. Germline V CDR1 and CDR2: GTSNPN, SVGIG (reference sequence). CDR3 coding DNA: TGTGCCTGGAGTGTAGGACTATCCTACGAGCAGTACTTC. As protein: CAWSVGLSYEQYF.

V gene TRBV10-1 combines with J gene TRBJ2-3, with D perhaps TRBD1 (5 bases). V gave up 0 bases and J gave up 3 bases, with 13 bases separating them. The germline CDR1 and CDR2 sequences are WNHNN and SYGVQD (reference sequence). The CDR3 loop spans 16 amino acids. The CDR3 bases are TGCGCCAGCAGTGAGTCGGGGCTTTTAGGGACAGATACGCAGTATTTT. Its translation is CASSESGLLGTDTQYF.